The clone carrying this T cell receptor (beta chain) was observed once. CDR1 is MNHEY and CDR2 is SVGAGI in the germline V gene. The V and J ends lost 3 bases and 2 bases respectively, with 13 bases between them. This CDR3 region has 15 residues. The record originates from a study of blood T cell repertoires in COVID-19. The data were produced by immunoSEQ multiplex PCR, yet TCRdb's version contains in-frame clones alone and is incomplete. The table includes tens of thousands of clones, 70% to 90% detected once. This receptor was taken from a woman aged 55-75 years with acute or convalescent COVID-19. V gene TRBV6-5 combines with J gene TRBJ1-2; D not resolved. Sequenced: peripheral blood. The CDR3 nucleotides read TGTGCCAGCAGTTATGACTTGACGGGAAACTATGGCTACACCTTC. Encoded protein: CASSYDLTGNYGYTF.